The 22 T cell receptor beta chains below were found in one sample sequenced in a study of blood T cell repertoires in COVID-19. Clones were read by immunoSEQ multiplex PCR, and TCRdb kept only the in-frame ones, dropping some. The data hold 94,000 or so clones, with approximately 86% observed a single time. Sample: peripheral blood. Receptors originate from a woman in her sixties or seventies with acute or convalescent COVID-19.

The gene calls are TRBV7-2 and TRBJ2-5, with a possible D match to TRBD1 (5 bases). CDR3 length equals 16 residues. CDR1 and CDR2 (germline): SGHTA, FQGNSA. Trimming stripped 0 bases from V and 5 bases from J, with 16 bases between. This CDR3 reads CASSLAGWGLGETQYF. The CDR3 DNA sequence: TGTGCCAGCAGCTTAGCAGGATGGGGCCTTGGGGAGACCCAGTACTTC.

The chain recombines TRBV6-6 with TRBJ2-7, with D hard to call. V lost 6 bases and J 0 bases, leaving 6 bases between the germline ends. CDR1 and CDR2 (germline): MNHNY, SVGAGI (reference sequence). The CDR3 extends over 12 amino acids. CDR3 in DNA: TGTGCCAGCAGCAGGCTCTCCTACGAGCAGTACTTC. Translating gives CASSRLSYEQYF.

For the CDR3, the DNA is TGTGCCAGCAGCTCTCTTGCGGGAGAGGAGACCCAGTACTTC. Amino acids: CASSSLAGEETQYF. The V and J genes are TRBV11-2 and TRBJ2-5; TRBD2 agrees at 7 bases. Germline trimming cut 4 bases from V and 5 bases from J; bases unmatched to any gene: 7. CDR1 SGHAT and CDR2 FQNNGV come from the germline V gene. The CDR3 length is 14 residues.

The gene calls are TRBV9 and TRBJ2-2; a possible D gene is TRBD2 (5 bases). Germline loops: CDR1 SGDLS, CDR2 YYNGEE. CDR3 size: 17 residues. Trimming pared 0 bases from V and 0 bases from J, leaving 12 bases between. In DNA form, the CDR3 reads TGTGCCAGCAGCGTAGAGTCTGACGGGACGAACACCGGGGAGCTGTTTTTT. This encodes CASSVESDGTNTGELFF. The full variable domain, in which reference TRBV9 and TRBJ2-2 provide the parts outside the CDR3, is DSGVTQTPKHLITATGQRVTLRCSPRSGDLSVYWYQQSLDQGLQFLIQYYNGEERAKGNILERFSAQQFPDLHSELNLSSLELGDSALYFCASSVESDGTNTGELFFGEGSRLTVL.

The chain recombines TRBV6-4 with TRBJ2-1; D unclear. Germline V gene data show CDR1 as MRHNA and CDR2 as SNTAGT. The CDR3 totals 14 residues. Deletions cut 7 bases from V and 7 bases from J, with 17 bases between. CDR3 nucleotide sequence: TGTGCCAGCACTCCCCCGGTCCCCGGGAATGAGCAGTTCTTC. Its translation is CASTPPVPGNEQFF.

About this clone itself: Its ends do not fully match the called genes, so a read error is possible. The chain links TRBV6-6 to TRBJ1-1; 7 bases fit TRBD1. This CDR3 contains 13 residues. Germline V lookup: CDR1 MNHNY, CDR2 SVGAGI (reference sequence). CDR3 protein: CASSYSGTEPEYF. Written as DNA, the CDR3 is TGTGCCAGCAGTTACTCGGGGACAGAGCCGGAGTACTTT.

This chain connects TRBV18 to TRBJ2-1; 10 bases map to TRBD1. Germline CDR1 reads KGHSH; CDR2 reads LQKENI. V lost 2 bases to trimming and J lost 10 bases; unmatched junction nucleotides: 14. There are 17 residues in the CDR3. CDR3: CASSPSTGGGFFIEQFF. The CDR3 DNA reads TGTGCCAGCTCACCATCGACAGGGGGCGGTTTCTTTATCGAGCAGTTCTTC.

This chain uses TRBV2 with TRBJ2-7; 8 positions match TRBD1. There are 15 residues in the CDR3. Germline loops: CDR1 SNHLY, CDR2 FYNNEI. The V gene end was trimmed by 6 bases and the J gene end by 6 bases; junction bases not matched to a gene: 13. This CDR3 reads CASSGGQGRIGEQYF. Written as DNA, the CDR3 is TGTGCCAGCAGCGGCGGACAGGGAAGAATCGGCGAGCAGTACTTC.

This clone is a singleton in its sample. The rearrangement links TRBV7-3 to TRBJ2-3; the D is unclear. The germline V gene has CDR1 SGHTA and CDR2 FQGTGA. This CDR3 has 14 amino acids. The germline V and J ends were trimmed by 1 base and 0 bases, with 5 bases remaining between them. The CDR3 loop reads CASSLNPSTDTQYF. CDR3 DNA: TGTGCCAGCAGCTTAAATCCAAGCACAGATACGCAGTATTTT. The full variable domain, in which reference TRBV7-3 and TRBJ2-3 provide the parts outside the CDR3, is GAGVSQTPSNKVTEKGKYVELRCDPISGHTALYWYRQSLGQGPEFLIYFQGTGAADDSGLPNDRFFAVRPEGSVSTLKIQRTERGDSAVYLCASSLNPSTDTQYFGPGTRLTVL.

This clone was seen once. CDR3 in amino acids: CASSHDRDPTEAFF. Written as DNA, the CDR3 is TGTGCCAGCTCGCACGACAGGGACCCCACAGAAGCTTTCTTT. The J gene is TRBJ1-1, the V gene TRBV18, with 7 bases that match TRBD1. Losses at the gene ends were 6 bases for V and 8 bases for J; bases not matched to a gene: 12. The CDR3 length is 14 residues. CDR1 KGHSH and CDR2 LQKENI come from the germline V gene.

This clone occurred a few times. J is TRBJ1-2 and V is TRBV3-1 (or the pseudogene TRBV3-2); 9 bases are shared with TRBD1. The length of the CDR3 is 15 residues. In germline, CDR1 is LGHDT, CDR2 YNNKEL (reference sequence). Trimming cost V 3 bases and J 7 bases; bases outside gene matches: 9. The DNA of the CDR3 is TGTGCCAGCAGCCATTCCTCAACACAGGGGGCTGGCTACACCTTC. It codes for CASSHSSTQGAGYTF.

This clone was counted once. This chain joins TRBV7-9 and TRBJ1-2, with 10 bases lining up with TRBD1. The CDR3 extends over 15 amino acids. V shed 5 bases and J 5 bases; nucleotides not matched to a gene: 8. Germline V gene data show CDR1 as SEHNR and CDR2 as FQNEAQ (reference sequence). The CDR3 DNA reads TGTGCCAGCAGCCGACAGGGGGCAGTCCTATATGGCTACACCTTC. Protein product: CASSRQGAVLYGYTF.

The chain employs TRBV3-1 (or the pseudogene TRBV3-2) and TRBJ2-6; 7 bases are a match to TRBD1. Per the germline V gene, CDR1 is LGHDT and CDR2 is YNNKEL (reference sequence). The ends lost 4 bases at V and 1 base at J; junction bases unmatched: 4. The CDR3 is made up of 16 amino acids. The chain's CDR3 is CASSPLTGSGANVLTF. CDR3 sequence (DNA): TGTGCCAGCAGCCCCCTGACAGGGTCTGGGGCCAACGTCCTGACTTTC.

The genes are TRBV30 and TRBJ1-5; TRBD1 matches at 9 bases. CDR3 size: 15 residues. V shed 1 base and J 7 bases; nucleotides not matched to a gene: 8. CDR1 GTSNPN and CDR2 SVGIG come from the germline V gene (reference sequence). The CDR3 region is CAWSEDRGLLQPQHF. CDR3 bases: TGTGCCTGGAGTGAGGACAGGGGTCTTTTGCAGCCCCAGCATTTT.

The chain recombines TRBV2 with TRBJ2-2; a weak D match, TRBD2 (6 bases). The V gene lost 4 bases and the J gene lost 8 bases, with 11 bases spanning the gap. The CDR3 has 13 amino acids. Germline CDR1 reads SNHLY; CDR2 reads FYNNEI. The CDR3 nucleotides are TGTGCCAGCAGTGGAACGGGGGTTGGGGAGCTGTTTTTT. This encodes CASSGTGVGELFF.

This clone was recorded a few times. The CDR3 spells CASSLQQGSPQHF. The CDR3 DNA reads as TGTGCCAGCAGTTTACAACAGGGTTCGCCCCAGCATTTT. V usage is TRBV28 and J usage is TRBJ1-5; a weak D match, TRBD1 (6 bases). The CDR3 covers 13 residues. The V and J ends lost 2 bases and 9 bases respectively, with 11 bases between them. From germline, CDR1 is MDHEN and CDR2 SYDVKM.

This chain connects TRBV7-2 to TRBJ2-2, with TRBD1 as a possible D gene (6 bases). The V and J ends lost 5 bases and 3 bases respectively, with 13 bases between them. This CDR3 comprises 15 residues. CDR1 and CDR2 (germline): SGHTA, FQGNSA. CDR3 DNA: TGTGCCAGCAGCCCGGGGACATGGTACACCGGGGAGCTGTTTTTT. As protein: CASSPGTWYTGELFF.

The chain carries TRBV3-1 (or the pseudogene TRBV3-2) and TRBJ2-5; 13 bases are a match to TRBD2. In germline, CDR1 is LGHDT, CDR2 YNNKEL (reference sequence). The CDR3 sequence is 16 residues long. V shed 2 bases, J shed 5 bases, and the junction held 5 bases outside the gene matches. This chain's CDR3 is CASSQMTSGGQETQYF. The CDR3 DNA is TGTGCCAGCAGCCAAATGACTAGCGGGGGGCAGGAGACCCAGTACTTC.

The rearrangement joins TRBV7-9 to TRBJ1-1; D uncertain. The V end lost 1 base, the J end lost 1 base, and 7 bases lay between the germline ends. Germline assignment: CDR1 SEHNR and CDR2 FQNEAQ (reference sequence). The CDR3 is 14 residues long. Here the CDR3 DNA reads TGTGCCAGCAGCTTAGTACACACGAACACTGAAGCTTTCTTT. This sequence encodes CASSLVHTNTEAFF.

J is TRBJ1-1 and V is TRBV19; 7 bases agree with TRBD1. Germline-derived CDR1 and CDR2 are LNHDA and SQIVND (reference sequence). The CDR3 is made up of 18 amino acids. V was clipped by 3 bases and J by 0 bases; unmatched bases: 13. CDR3 loop: CASSMGSPAGTVNTEAFF. CDR3 nucleotides: TGTGCCAGTAGTATGGGCTCACCCGCCGGGACAGTGAACACTGAAGCTTTCTTT. Combining the CDR3 with reference TRBV19 and TRBJ1-1 gives the whole variable domain DGGITQSPKYLFRKEGQNVTLSCEQNLNHDAMYWYRQDPGQGLRLIYYSQIVNDFQKGDIAEGYSVSREKKESFPLTVTSAQKNPTAFYLCASSMGSPAGTVNTEAFFGQGTRLTVV.

This clone was detected only once. The rearrangement joins TRBV6-5 to TRBJ2-1; D possibly corresponds to TRBD2 (5 bases). Germline V gene lookup returns CDR1 MNHEY and CDR2 SVGAGI. V gave up 5 bases and J gave up 8 bases, with 13 bases separating them. The CDR3 has 13 amino acids. DNA for the CDR3: TGTGCCAGCAGTCGAGCGGTGGGCGATGAGCAGTTCTTC. This encodes CASSRAVGDEQFF.

V is TRBV5-6 and J is TRBJ1-1; D is unclear. The germline gives CDR1 SGHDT, CDR2 YYEEEE. V lost 0 bases and J lost 8, with 5 bases in between. The CDR3 totals 11 residues. The CDR3 DNA follows: TGTGCCAGCAGCTTGGGTCTGGAAGCTTTCTTT. Amino acids: CASSLGLEAFF.